This record looks at one T cell receptor beta chain sequence and its context. Original handling: Estimates of nucleated cell counts were drawn from the amplification of reference gene primers. Produced via immunoSEQ multiplex PCR; TCRdb's table is partial and in-frame only. The D gene and trimming were derived from the DNA, and the V and J assignments and clone size from that table. The sample holds roughly 99,000 clones, 84% seen once. With 5 bases clipped from V and 4 bases from J, the junction kept 11 bases outside the gene matches. The CDR3 spans 17 residues. From germline, CDR1 is LNHDA and CDR2 SQIVND (reference sequence). This entry comes from a study of blood T cell repertoires in COVID-19. Study context: PBMCs, B-cell-depleted T cells, or T cells provided the cDNA or gDNA that made up the material.

The genes are TRBV19 and TRBJ2-1; 10 bases match TRBD2. The sample comprised peripheral blood. The TCR originated in a human donor in a cohort sampled during active COVID-19. For the CDR3, the DNA is TGTGCCAGTAGTCCACAGGCCGGGACTAGCGCGTACAATGAGCAGTTCTTC. It encodes CASSPQAGTSAYNEQFF.